This T cell receptor (beta chain) was captured in a study of vaccination and CD4 T cells after COVID-19. Background on the study: Drawing of post-COVID samples took place a median 101 days after diagnosis (range 35 to 161). For control cultures, the treatment was a CEFX pool, an HIV-1 Nef pool, or no peptide.

This CDR3 contains 10 residues. Germline CDR1 and CDR2: DFQATT and SNEGSKA (reference sequence). The V end was cut by 8 bases, the J end by 5 bases, with 9 bases between. This clonotype appeared a few times. Its specificity is unknown. The Oncomine TCR Beta short-read assay sequenced DNA from cultured CD4+ T cells. MiXCR, applied by TCRdb to the PCR reads, yields one record per CDR3 protein. The sample lists more than 12,000 distinct CDR3 sequences, approximately 52% occurring once. Treatment defined: roughly 10-day PBMC culture with coronavirus spike peptide pools or control peptides (ViraFEST assay). The authors replaced half the medium with fresh IL-2 medium on days 3 and 7.

This chain uses TRBV20-1 with TRBJ1-1, with D tentatively TRBD1 (5 bases). The sequence came from a human donor who had recovered from COVID-19. The sequenced material came from CD4+ T cells from blood, cultured in vitro. The DNA for the CDR3 is TGCAGTCCGGAGGGGACTGAAGCTTTCTTT. Protein product: CSPEGTEAFF.